This T cell receptor beta chain was profiled in a study of cytomegalovirus exposure and HLA in healthy donors (dated by TCRdb to about 2017). General notes on the study: According to an earlier analysis of 587 of the donors, roughly 180 million T cells yielded over 90 million unique TCR beta sequences and about 300 Gb of sequence data. Among some 410 genotyped donors of the cohort, an average of about 240,000 unique TCR beta nucleotide sequences were sequenced per donor, around 20% of them non-productive. Because of strong linkage in the cohort, a few DR-DQ haplotypes were treated as single units for association and clustering. Donor age, sex, ethnicity and CMV serostatus were collected together with the repertoire data. Both class I and class II loci were covered by HLA typing, at four-digit resolution. Every discovery cohort repertoire had been produced on one sequencing platform. The study aimed to test whether cataloging public T cell receptors could reveal signatures of past pathogen exposure. In a later analysis, previously published TCR beta repertoires from roughly 710 donors were re-analyzed and high-resolution HLA genotyping was added so that TCR occurrence patterns could be studied. The study combined high-throughput TCR immunosequencing, statistical association of individual TCRs with disease status, and machine learning to predict cytomegalovirus infection status. Of the approximately 400 genotyped donors, roughly 80% were placed in the genetic ancestry cluster associated with self-reported Caucasian donors. The later analysis used no new phenotypic data to find candidate immune exposures, relying instead on TCR beta sequences and their occurrence across donors. An early release covering about 600 HLA-typed donors comprised roughly 300 gigabases of sequencing data and approximately 80 million unique TCR sequences. Using immunosequencing, the study profiled T cell repertoires from some 670 subjects and related those repertoires to cytomegalovirus serostatus. In a later genetic analysis, genome-wide SNP genotypes for about 60% of the 666 donors were used, and that subset was treated as a discovery cohort. The number of donors typed differed by locus, with about 629-630 for A, B, C, DRB1 and DQB1, roughly 550 for DQA1, 600 to 610 for DPA1, and approximately 470 for DPB1. Along with the roughly 670-subject first cohort, a separate validation cohort of over a hundred different subjects was used. An earlier analysis of 500 to 750 of the donors applied high-throughput TCR beta sequencing to assess whether each TCR beta V gene segment acted as functional or pseudogenic. Study-wide findings and limitations: According to a later analysis, parvovirus B19, influenza, CMV and Epstein-Barr virus appeared linked to several top co-occurrence clusters. Correlated functional status among segregating V segments might reflect linkage disequilibrium, but an unknown experimental factor could not be ruled out. An earlier analysis of approximately 570 of the donors showed that most TCR beta V segments appeared in productive rearrangements either about 87% or about 30% of the time, which broadly matched IMGT annotations. CMV serostatus was the only immune exposure information available for the cohort. In this cohort, only TCR beta chains were sequenced, and detectable features were limited by the absence of alpha or paired-chain data. The 87-base-pair reads could not distinguish some IMGT-functional V segments, including TRBV6-2 and TRBV6-3, so those segments were excluded. In a later analysis, the rate of TCR association differed among HLA loci, with DRB1 alleles having the most associated TCRs and HLA-C alleles having the fewest. Because some donors lacked HLA typing at each locus, the association tests relied only on the typed subset. A total of about 150 TCR beta chains were listed by the study as associated with cytomegalovirus. The earlier analysis of 587 of the donors excluded seventeen rarely observed V segments, including chromosome 9 orphons, because counts were too low. While some public TCRs were present in many individuals, most TCR sequences turned up only very rarely across donors. In a later genetic analysis, fewer N-insertions in productive TCRs were reported among donors in an Asian-associated ancestry cluster than the roughly 700-donor mean. A few of the identified cytomegalovirus-associated TCR beta chains were confirmed in vitro to be specific for cytomegalovirus antigens. An association between a missense DCLRE1C variant and V-gene and J-gene trimming of TCR beta chains was found in a later genetic analysis and replicated in an independent cohort. A cluster of highly shared sequence variants was judged likely to be a technical artifact of the sequencing pipeline. A further reported finding was that TCR beta sequences accurately predicted the HLA-A and HLA-B alleles for most subjects in the first cohort. When HLA alleles, especially DR and DQ, strongly co-occurred, TCR associations were difficult to assign to individual alleles. In a later analysis, HLA-associated TCR beta chains showed more clonal expansion and lower generation probabilities than non-associated chains that were equally common. Specific HLA alleles were associated with over 15,000 TCR beta sequences at a false discovery rate of 0.05 in a later analysis. In a later analysis, most CMV-associated TCR beta chains were found to appear HLA-restricted, with HLA associations seemingly driven largely by CMV exposure. The classifier was reported to diagnose cytomegalovirus status with high specificity and sensitivity in both the original and validation cohorts. It was suggested by the authors that the approach could potentially be generalized to other disease states and immunological phenotypes. Presence/absence analyses assumed roughly uniform sequencing depth across donors, an assumption that may not hold.

Points on this clone: Its antigen specificity is not known. Within one base of it there is no much larger clone, and no base qualities were kept.

The CDR3 starts with the cysteine, ends with the phenylalanine, and has 13 residues. The DNA shown is the 39-base CDR3, in frame from base 1. The germline V gene supplies CDR1 SNHLY and CDR2 FYNNEI. Ends trimmed: V by 8 bases, J by 4 bases; bases unmatched to a gene: 4. The cohort was made up of hundreds of healthy bone marrow donors. At the time of sampling, every cohort member was nominally healthy, though immune exposures that went unrecorded were likely present. The donor tested CMV seropositive, placing the donor among the roughly 300 seropositive members of the cohort. Each donor provided a peripheral blood sample, and peripheral blood mononuclear cells were used for TCR beta sequencing. Genomic DNA was extracted from the blood cell samples with the Qiagen DNeasy Blood Extraction Kit. Libraries came from the immunoSEQ multiplex PCR assay. For the multiplex PCR, a mixture combining 60 forward primers for TCR Vbeta segments and 13 reverse primers for TCR Jbeta segments was used. The CDR3 region of rearranged TCR beta genes was amplified from genomic DNA with a multiplex PCR assay. The Illumina HiSeq System was used to sequence the amplified TCR beta libraries as 87-base-pair reads. As for the authors' bioinformatics: Across the 700 or so repertoires, a later analysis counted roughly 84 million unique TCR beta chains, roughly 11 million of which were shared by at least two donors. Raw reads were error-corrected and collapsed into unique sequences by a nearest-neighbor algorithm in which closely related sequences were merged to remove PCR and sequencing errors. CDR3 sequences were aligned to IMGT reference sequences to assign V, D and J gene segments. For a sequence to be retained, a match of at least six nucleotides to both a V gene segment and a J gene segment was required. Rearrangements were called productive when the CDR3 lacked stop codons and stayed in frame with V and J; all others were non-productive. Following IMGT convention, CDR3 was defined as the stretch from the second conserved V-encoded cysteine up to the conserved J-encoded phenylalanine. In an earlier analysis of more than 550 of the donors, sequences lacking an unambiguous match to a single V gene segment were excluded. An earlier analysis of a few hundred of the donors classified V segments as functional when productive rearrangements were above 56.7% and as segregating when the standard deviation between donors was above 5%. A statistical classification framework was built for diagnosing cytomegalovirus status from the catalog of TCR beta chain sequences. A later analysis assigned V and J genes by comparing TCR nucleotide sequences with IMGT/GENE-DB human TR gene sequences. The TCRdist pipeline was used in a later analysis to assign CDR3 sequences and most-parsimonious VDJ recombination scenarios. A later analysis defined each TCR beta chain by its CDR3 amino acid sequence plus V-gene family, and excluded reads lacking a unique V-gene family. To address suspected cross-contamination and a sequencing artifact, a later analysis removed 592 highly shared, low-generation-probability nucleotide sequences. In a later analysis, a clonal expansion index was calculated for each public chain from normalized within-repertoire ranks of inferred template counts. Generation probabilities in a later analysis came from a VDJ recombination model fitted to out-of-frame rearrangements, and those results were checked against IGoR. In a later analysis, TCR-TCR, TCR-HLA and TCR-CMV co-occurrence was scored with hypergeometric tests, and a repertoire-size bias correction was applied to TCR pairs. A later analysis estimated false discovery rates by permuting HLA or CMV assignments 20 times. In a later analysis, co-occurring TCRs were grouped with DBSCAN, and TCRdist sequence similarity was added when clustering was performed within HLA-allele-positive subsets. Repertoires with fewer than 30,000 or more than 120,000 public chains, plus five repertoires with anomalous nucleotide sharing, were excluded from co-occurrence clustering. TCRdb took over this immuneACCESS table, retaining in-frame rearrangements with V and J assigned. Such tables are incomplete; in checked studies, under half of the missing clones stem from an unresolved V gene, and the remainder is unexplained. V and J calls and clone size are copied from that table; D and trimming were computed from the DNA. Here the sample has 150,000 or so clones; 80% occur a single time. The ten largest clones take up roughly 4.8% of the sample.

The receptor's source is a woman between 50 and 59 years old in good health and CMV-seropositive. What was sequenced was PBMCs. The V and J genes are TRBV2 and TRBJ2-3, with 9 junctional bases fitting TRBD2. The CDR3 loop reads CASSRGGPDTQYF. Here is the DNA: TGTGCCAGCTCGCGGGGGGGCCCAGATACGCAGTATTTT.